These 26 T cell receptor beta chains originate from one sample sequenced in a study of T-cell reconstitution after alpha-beta-depleted transplantation in children. Library preparation (for TCRbeta) was performed with unique molecular identifiers. TCRdb itself ran the PCR reads through MiXCR, one entry per CDR3 protein. This sample has 200,000 to 250,000 distinct CDR3 sequences, with 7% to 9% found just once. Sequencing was performed on PBMCs, mostly from graft donor cells, taken 360 days after TCRalphabeta/CD19-depleted stem cell transplant. The receptor set was obtained from a male patient under 10 years old who had a stem cell transplant for acute myeloid leukemia, so the T cells may come from the graft donor.

This clonotype was recorded at least ten times. This chain joins TRBV12-3 or TRBV12-4 and TRBJ2-1; TRBD1 might be the D (5 bases). This CDR3 contains 14 residues. The V gene lost 5 bases and the J gene lost 6 bases, with 14 bases spanning the gap. CDR3 coding DNA: TGTGCCAGCAGTCCCAAAGGGGTGGGCAATGAGCAGTTCTTC. Protein product: CASSPKGVGNEQFF.

This clonotype was recorded many times. The rearrangement links TRBV29-1 to TRBJ2-1; D possibly corresponds to TRBD2 (6 bases). Looked up from germline, CDR1 is SQVTM and CDR2 is ANQGSEA. This CDR3 region has 13 residues. V was shortened by 5 bases and J by 0 bases, with 8 bases between the two germline ends. The CDR3 region is CSVLSGSYNEQFF. CDR3 DNA: TGCAGCGTTCTTAGCGGCTCCTACAATGAGCAGTTCTTC.

The chain combines TRBV10-3 with TRBJ2-7, with D possibly matching TRBD2 (5 bases). Germline V gene sequence: CDR1 ENHRY, CDR2 SYGVKD. The CDR3 runs 13 residues. The V and J ends lost 7 bases and 3 bases respectively, with 13 bases between them. The chain's CDR3 is CAIMGRGGYEQYF. The CDR3 DNA is TGTGCCATCATGGGGAGAGGAGGCTACGAGCAGTACTTC.

This clonotype was observed at least ten times. The chain joins TRBV5-4 to TRBJ2-1, with D possibly being TRBD2 (6 bases). This CDR3 is 15 amino acids long. V was shortened by 4 bases and J by 0 bases, with 11 bases between the two germline ends. Germline lookup yields CDR1 SGHNT and CDR2 YYREEE (reference sequence). The CDR3 DNA reads as TGTGCCAGCAGCCTAGCGTCCTACTCCTACAATGAGCAGTTCTTC. Translating it yields CASSLASYSYNEQFF.

This clonotype was counted at least ten times. The chain employs TRBV5-1 and TRBJ2-7; TRBD2 aligns across 8 bases. The trim removed 0 bases at V and 1 base at J, leaving 6 bases unmatched. CDR1 and CDR2 (germline): SGHRS, YFSETQ. The CDR3 is made up of 16 amino acids. CDR3 nucleotide sequence: TGCGCCAGCAGCTTGGGGCCGGGACTAGATTCCTACGAGCAGTACGTC. This codes for CASSLGPGLDSYEQYV.

This clonotype was counted at least ten times. The J gene is TRBJ2-2, the V gene TRBV9; D remains unclear. Germline V CDR1 and CDR2: SGDLS, YYNGEE. This CDR3 contains 11 residues. V was shortened by 3 bases and J by 7 bases, with 4 bases between the two germline ends. This CDR3 is CASSGGGELFF. CDR3 sequence (DNA): TGTGCCAGCAGCGGGGGCGGGGAGCTGTTTTTT.

This clonotype has only a few counts. The J gene is TRBJ2-1, the V gene TRBV15, with D perhaps TRBD2 (5 bases). V was clipped by 1 base and J by 0 bases, with 10 bases between them. The germline gives CDR1 LNHNV, CDR2 YYDKDF (reference sequence). This CDR3 spans 16 amino acids. CDR3 in amino acids: CATSRGKRSSYNEQFF. The CDR3 DNA follows: TGTGCCACCAGCAGAGGCAAGCGGAGCTCCTACAATGAGCAGTTCTTC.

This clonotype was seen a handful of times. Here the CDR3 DNA reads TGTGCCAGCAGCTCAAAGGCGACTAGCGGAAGCTCTGGGGCCAACGTCCTGACTTTC. This codes for CASSSKATSGSSGANVLTF. The V call is TRBV11-1, the J call TRBJ2-6; 9 bases match TRBD2. The germline V gene encodes CDR1 SGHAT and CDR2 FQDESV (reference sequence). CDR3 length: 19 amino acids. The V segment lost 4 bases and the J segment 0 bases; nucleotides outside the gene matches: 10.

At least ten counts were recorded for this clonotype. The chain uses TRBV7-9 and TRBJ2-1; 10 bases match TRBD2. Germline V CDR1 and CDR2: SEHNR, FQNEAQ (reference sequence). Losses at the gene ends were 5 bases for V and 5 bases for J; bases not matched to a gene: 6. The CDR3 has 15 amino acids. The CDR3 nucleotides are TGTGCCAGCAGCCACGGGGGACTAGCGAACAATGAGCAGTTCTTC. Its protein product is CASSHGGLANNEQFF.

This rearrangement joins TRBV11-1 to TRBJ2-3; maybe TRBD2 (6 bases). Germline lookup yields CDR1 SGHAT and CDR2 FQDESV (reference sequence). Trimming removed 7 bases from V and 2 bases from J, with 16 bases in between. The CDR3 totals 15 residues. The DNA for the CDR3 is TGTGCCAGCAAAAACCGGGACTTGTTCACAGATACGCAGTATTTT. This sequence encodes CASKNRDLFTDTQYF.

A few counts support this clonotype. The chain couples TRBV27 to TRBJ2-7; D possibly matches TRBD1 or TRBD2 (5 bases each). V was cut by 9 bases and J by 4 bases, with 13 bases left in between. This CDR3 spans 12 amino acids. Germline assignment: CDR1 MNHEY and CDR2 SMNVEV (reference sequence). DNA of the CDR3: TGTGCCAGTGGGGCAGGGAGATACGAGCAGTACTTC. This sequence encodes CASGAGRYEQYF.

The chain couples TRBV12-3 or TRBV12-4 to TRBJ1-5; unclear D gene. V was trimmed by 6 bases and J by 4 bases, leaving 13 bases between them. The CDR3 has 14 residues. The CDR3 is CASRGGEENQPQHF. In nucleotides, the CDR3 is TGTGCCAGCAGAGGCGGGGAAGAGAATCAGCCCCAGCATTTT.

This chain connects TRBV6-5 to TRBJ1-2, with 8 nucleotides matching TRBD1. Germline assignment: CDR1 MNHEY and CDR2 SVGAGI. The ends lost 6 bases at V and 5 bases at J; junction bases unmatched: 8. This CDR3 spans 14 amino acids. The CDR3 sequence: CASRTQGAGYGYTF. CDR3 nucleotides: TGTGCCAGCAGAACTCAGGGGGCGGGGTATGGCTACACCTTC.

This clonotype was detected only a few times. The J gene is TRBJ2-7, the V gene TRBV7-2; TRBD1 agrees at 8 bases. The CDR3 length is 15 residues. Trimming removed 6 bases from V and 4 bases from J; junction bases left unmatched: 11. CDR1 is SGHTA and CDR2 is FQGNSA in the germline V gene. CDR3 amino acids: CASSSYPGTGYEQYF. CDR3 sequence (DNA): TGTGCCAGCAGTTCTTATCCCGGGACAGGTTACGAGCAGTACTTC.

The chain uses TRBV12-3 or TRBV12-4 and TRBJ1-6, with TRBD1 matching 8 bases. The J segment lost 7 bases and the V segment lost 6 bases, leaving 5 bases of the junction unmatched. CDR3 length: 14 residues. CDR3: CASRRDRINSPLHF. CDR3 in DNA: TGTGCCAGCAGGAGGGACAGGATAAATTCACCCCTCCACTTT.

The chain carries TRBV20-1 and TRBJ1-6; D possibly corresponds to TRBD1 (6 bases). From germline, CDR1 is DFQATT and CDR2 SNEGSKA (reference sequence). This CDR3 spans 14 amino acids. Trimming removed 3 bases at V and 4 bases at J, with 10 bases between. DNA of the CDR3: TGCAGTGCTAGTCCAACAGGGTATAATTCACCCCTCCACTTT. This encodes CSASPTGYNSPLHF.

The rearrangement joins TRBV7-2 to TRBJ1-2; 8 bases are a match to TRBD1. The ends lost 3 bases at V and 2 bases at J; junction bases unmatched: 5. The CDR3 spans 15 residues. Germline lookup yields CDR1 SGHTA and CDR2 FQGNSA. Here the CDR3 DNA reads TGTGCCAGCAGCTTTCGGACAGGGCTCAACTATGGCTACACCTTC. It encodes CASSFRTGLNYGYTF.

This clonotype was counted ten times or more. The rearrangement uses TRBV12-3 or TRBV12-4 and TRBJ2-3; 7 nucleotides line up with TRBD1. Trimming at V came to 7 bases and at J to 1 base, leaving 5 bases not matched to a gene. This CDR3 contains 14 residues. CDR3 loop: CASKVDRGTDTQYF. The CDR3 coding sequence is TGTGCCAGCAAAGTAGACAGGGGCACAGATACGCAGTATTTT.

This clonotype was seen only a few times. This chain uses TRBV5-1 with TRBJ2-5, with D perhaps matching TRBD2 (5 bases). The V end lost 4 bases, the J end lost 4 bases, and 14 bases lay between the germline ends. CDR3 size: 14 residues. Germline loops: CDR1 SGHRS, CDR2 YFSETQ. The CDR3 DNA reads as TGCGCCAGCAGCGCAGCCGGGAAATCAGAGACCCAGTACTTC. Its translation is CASSAAGKSETQYF.

This clonotype was seen a handful of times. J is TRBJ1-3 and V is TRBV11-2, with D perhaps matching TRBD1 (5 bases). The CDR3 spans 16 residues. V gave up 5 bases and J gave up 4 bases, with 18 bases separating them. The germline gives CDR1 SGHAT, CDR2 FQNNGV. DNA of the CDR3: TGTGCCAGCAGCACCCGCACATGGGGCTCGGGAAACACCATATATTTT. Residues: CASSTRTWGSGNTIYF.

This clonotype was observed at least ten times. The V and J genes are TRBV12-3 or TRBV12-4 and TRBJ1-5; D gene uncertain. V was clipped by 5 bases and J by 1 base, with 12 bases between them. The CDR3 spans 15 residues. The CDR3 sequence: CASSSRSTSNQPQHF. The CDR3 DNA is TGTGCCAGCAGTAGTCGGTCGACCAGCAATCAGCCCCAGCATTTT.

V gene TRBV5-1 combines with J gene TRBJ2-7, with 9 nucleotides matching TRBD1. The CDR3 is made up of 14 amino acids. Germline trimming cut 0 bases from V and 7 bases from J; bases unmatched to any gene: 5. Germline V gene sequence: CDR1 SGHRS, CDR2 YFSETQ. In DNA form, the CDR3 reads TGCGCCAGCAGCTTGGAGGGACAGGGTGAAGAGCAGTACTTC. Its protein is CASSLEGQGEEQYF.

This clonotype appeared many times. The CDR3 nucleotides read TGTGCCAGCAGTTACGGTTTGGGCTGGGCTTTCTTT. As protein: CASSYGLGWAFF. The chain combines TRBV6-5 with TRBJ1-1, with D uncertain. The CDR3 is made up of 12 amino acids. V lost 2 bases and J 11 bases, leaving 12 bases between the germline ends. CDR1 and CDR2 from the germline V gene are MNHEY and SVGAGI.

This clonotype was observed at least ten times. V is TRBV20-1 and J is TRBJ2-7; maybe TRBD1 (7 bases). This CDR3 comprises 13 residues. V lost 7 bases to trimming and J lost 3 bases, with 16 bases between them. Germline CDR1 and CDR2: DFQATT and SNEGSKA (reference sequence). The DNA for the CDR3 is TGCAGTGTCCTGAGACAGGGAGGCTACGAGCAGTACTTC. Translated, it gives CSVLRQGGYEQYF.

There are a few counts of this clonotype. The rearrangement uses TRBV24-1 and TRBJ2-3; unclear D gene. The CDR3 totals 13 residues. CDR1 is KGHDR, CDR2 SFDVKD, per germline. Trimming cost V 4 bases and J 2 bases, with 6 bases left between them. The CDR3 region is CATSDFDTDTQYF. The CDR3 DNA follows: TGTGCCACCAGTGACTTTGACACAGATACGCAGTATTTT.

This clonotype was seen at least ten times. V usage is TRBV12-3 or TRBV12-4 and J usage is TRBJ2-7; 7 nucleotides align to TRBD1. V lost 5 bases to trimming and J lost 2 bases; unmatched junction nucleotides: 6. The CDR3 is 14 amino acids. CDR3 region: CASSQHRGPYEQYF. For the CDR3, the DNA is TGTGCCAGCAGTCAGCACAGGGGACCCTACGAGCAGTACTTC.